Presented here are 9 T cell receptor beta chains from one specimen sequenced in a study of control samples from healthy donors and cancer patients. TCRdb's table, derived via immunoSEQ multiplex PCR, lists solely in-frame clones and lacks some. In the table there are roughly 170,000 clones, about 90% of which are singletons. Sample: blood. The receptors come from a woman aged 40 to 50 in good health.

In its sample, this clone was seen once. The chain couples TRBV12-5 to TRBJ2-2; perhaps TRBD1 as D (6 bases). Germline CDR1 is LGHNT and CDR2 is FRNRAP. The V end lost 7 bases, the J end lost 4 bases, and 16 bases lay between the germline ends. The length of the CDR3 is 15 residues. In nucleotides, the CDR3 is TGTGCTAGTGTCATCAGGGGATTGGGCACCGGGGAGCTGTTTTTT. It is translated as CASVIRGLGTGELFF.

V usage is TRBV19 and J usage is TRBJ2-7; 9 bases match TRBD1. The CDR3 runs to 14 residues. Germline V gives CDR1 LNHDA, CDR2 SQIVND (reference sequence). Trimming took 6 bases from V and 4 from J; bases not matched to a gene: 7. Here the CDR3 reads CASRGGTGPYEQYF. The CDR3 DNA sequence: TGTGCCAGTAGGGGGGGGACAGGGCCTTACGAGCAGTACTTC.

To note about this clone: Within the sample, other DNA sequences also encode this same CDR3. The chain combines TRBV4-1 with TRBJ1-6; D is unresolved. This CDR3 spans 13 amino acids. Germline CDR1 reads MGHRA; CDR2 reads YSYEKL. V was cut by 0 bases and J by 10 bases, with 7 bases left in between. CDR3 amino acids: CASSQEGSSPLHF. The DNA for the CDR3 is TGCGCCAGCAGCCAAGAGGGCAGCTCACCCCTCCACTTT.

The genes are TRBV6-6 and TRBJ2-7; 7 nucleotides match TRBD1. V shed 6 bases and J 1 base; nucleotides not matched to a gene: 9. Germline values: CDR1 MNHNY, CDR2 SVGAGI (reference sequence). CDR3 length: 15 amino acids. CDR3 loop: CASSSRRGSSYEQYF. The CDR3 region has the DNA TGTGCCAGCAGCTCCCGCAGGGGGAGTTCCTACGAGCAGTACTTC.

CDR3 protein: CAISEGSLRGYTF. The CDR3 DNA sequence: TGTGCCATCAGTGAGGGGTCCTTGAGGGGCTACACCTTC. This chain uses TRBV10-3 with TRBJ1-2; D unclear. V was shortened by 2 bases and J by 8 bases, with 12 bases between the two germline ends. This CDR3 is 13 amino acids long. Germline V gene sequence: CDR1 ENHRY, CDR2 SYGVKD.

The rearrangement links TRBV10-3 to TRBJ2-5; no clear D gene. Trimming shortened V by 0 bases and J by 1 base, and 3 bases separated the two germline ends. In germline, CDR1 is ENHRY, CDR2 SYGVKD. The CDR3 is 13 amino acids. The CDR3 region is CAISESTQETQYF. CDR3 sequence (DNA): TGTGCCATCAGTGAGTCTACCCAAGAGACCCAGTACTTC.

In nucleotides, the CDR3 is TGTGCCAGTATTAAAGACAGGGCCGAGCGGGGCTACACCTTC. This sequence encodes CASIKDRAERGYTF. The chain is built from TRBV19 and TRBJ1-2; 7 bases map to TRBD1. With 7 bases clipped from V and 8 bases from J, the junction kept 13 bases outside the gene matches. This CDR3 region has 14 residues. The germline V gene encodes CDR1 LNHDA and CDR2 SQIVND (reference sequence).

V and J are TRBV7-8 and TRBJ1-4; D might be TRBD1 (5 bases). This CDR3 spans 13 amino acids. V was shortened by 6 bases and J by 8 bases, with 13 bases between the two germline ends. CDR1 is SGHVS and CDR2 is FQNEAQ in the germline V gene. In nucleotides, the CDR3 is TGTGCCAGCAGGCGGGGGGTCGGCGAAAAACTGTTTTTT. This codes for CASRRGVGEKLFF.

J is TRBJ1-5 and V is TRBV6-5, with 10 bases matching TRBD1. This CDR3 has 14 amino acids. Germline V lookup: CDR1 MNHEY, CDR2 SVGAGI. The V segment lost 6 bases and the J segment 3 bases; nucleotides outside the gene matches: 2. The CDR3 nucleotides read TGTGCCAGCAGGACAGGGGGCTCCAATCAGCCCCAGCATTTT. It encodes CASRTGGSNQPQHF.